The clone carrying this T cell receptor (beta chain) is classed as medium-sized (0.01 to 0.1%). The antigen is not known. J gave up 5 bases and V 4 bases, and 3 bases lay outside the gene matches. This CDR3 contains 13 residues. The germline CDR1 and CDR2 sequences are KGHDR and SFDVKD. This entry comes from a study of CD8+CD57+ T cells in acquired aplastic anemia. Study summary: Yields of DNA that came from sorted CD4+ and CD8+ cells averaged roughly 3.2 ug.

The study's findings and limits: Patients and controls shared roughly 31 CD8+ CDR3 sequences, highly expressed in patients. Patient and control CD8+ Simpson's diversity was not significantly different.

The template for TCR beta VDJ and CDR3 sequence profiling was genomic DNA. TCRdb passed the reads through MiXCR, listing each CDR3 protein once. The sample holds roughly 130,000 distinct CDR3 sequences, 48% seen once. The sample taken for sequencing was sorted CD4+, CD8+, or CD8+CD57+ T cells (not recorded which) from PBMCs. The rearrangement uses TRBV24-1 and TRBJ2-5, with TRBD1 identical over 7 bases. The receptor's source is a human donor in good health, serving as a control. The CDR3 DNA reads TGTGCCACCAGTGACTACAGGGGTGAGACCCAGTACTTC. Its protein is CATSDYRGETQYF.